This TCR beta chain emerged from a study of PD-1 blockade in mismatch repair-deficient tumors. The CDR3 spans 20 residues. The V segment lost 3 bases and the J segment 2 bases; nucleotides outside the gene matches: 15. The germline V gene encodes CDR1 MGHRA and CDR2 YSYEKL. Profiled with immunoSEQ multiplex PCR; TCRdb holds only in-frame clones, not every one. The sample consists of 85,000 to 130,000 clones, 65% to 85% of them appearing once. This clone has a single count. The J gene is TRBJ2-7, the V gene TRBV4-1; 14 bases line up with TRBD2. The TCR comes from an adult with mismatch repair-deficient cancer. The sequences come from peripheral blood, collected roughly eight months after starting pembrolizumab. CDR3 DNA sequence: TGCGCCAGCAGCCAGAGGGCCCCGGGACTAGCGGGAGTAATCCCCTACGAGCAGTACTTC. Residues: CASSQRAPGLAGVIPYEQYF.